This TCR beta chain was captured by sequencing in a study of shared clonotypes between healthy human individuals. V shed 11 bases, J shed 4 bases, and the junction held 11 bases outside the gene matches. In germline, CDR1 is ENHRY, CDR2 SYGVKD. CDR3 length equals 15 residues. Libraries were prepared by immunoSEQ multiplex PCR; TCRdb keeps only in-frame clonotypes and omits some of them. The sample holds approximately 810,000 clones, 90% to 95% seen once. CD45RO-negative, CCR7-selected cells formed the naive CD8 fraction, which excluded terminally differentiated effector memory CD45RA+ cells. This chain links TRBV10-3 with TRBJ2-5; 12 bases match TRBD1. Sequenced input: naive CD8+ T cells sorted from blood. The TCR originated in a man aged 25-45 years in good health. This CDR3 is CASRDRGPGGETQYF. CDR3 DNA: TGTGCCTCCCGGGACAGGGGGCCTGGAGGAGAGACCCAGTACTTC.